The clone carrying this T cell receptor (beta chain) was counted ten times or more. Its antigen is undetermined. The data were obtained in a study of T cell repertoires in cytomegalovirus infection. Study-wide background: The authors used CMV epitopes that were HLA-C-restricted (recently identified) and HLA-B-restricted (well studied). Public TCR beta signatures marked donors with CMV infection and the matching HLA.

Study-wide results and limits: The response measured ex vivo was dominated by TCR beta clonotypes (HLA-C-restricted and CMV-specific).

TCRdb analysed the reads with MiXCR anew, one entry per CDR3 protein. The table lists approximately 910,000 distinct CDR3 sequences, roughly 30% of them singletons. The ends lost 6 bases at V and 2 bases at J; junction bases unmatched: 12. Germline V gives CDR1 SGHNT, CDR2 YENEEA. The CDR3 has 17 amino acids. The TCR comes from a human donor in good health (CMV status not recorded). Some clones in this sample may be carry-over from other donors' samples. The input for sequencing was cultured CD8+ T cells from PBMCs, taken from culture after CMV antigen stimulation. J is TRBJ2-1 and V is TRBV11-3; TRBD1 agrees at 8 bases. The chain's CDR3 is CASSSSKTGETYNEQFF. CDR3 DNA: TGTGCCAGCAGTTCCAGCAAGACAGGGGAAACCTACAATGAGCAGTTCTTC.